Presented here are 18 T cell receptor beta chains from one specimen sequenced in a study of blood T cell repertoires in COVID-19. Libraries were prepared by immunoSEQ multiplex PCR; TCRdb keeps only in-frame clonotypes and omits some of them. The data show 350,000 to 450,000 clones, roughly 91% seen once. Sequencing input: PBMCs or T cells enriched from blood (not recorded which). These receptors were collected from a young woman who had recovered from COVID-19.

In DNA, the CDR3 is TGTGCCAGCAGCTTATACAGTGTGAACACTGAAGCTTTCTTT. Amino acid sequence: CASSLYSVNTEAFF. The V and J genes are TRBV7-9 and TRBJ1-1; no clear D gene. Between the trimmed V and J ends, which lost 2 bases and 0 bases, there was a span of 7 bases. The CDR3 contains 14 residues. Germline CDR1 and CDR2: SEHNR and FQNEAQ (reference sequence).

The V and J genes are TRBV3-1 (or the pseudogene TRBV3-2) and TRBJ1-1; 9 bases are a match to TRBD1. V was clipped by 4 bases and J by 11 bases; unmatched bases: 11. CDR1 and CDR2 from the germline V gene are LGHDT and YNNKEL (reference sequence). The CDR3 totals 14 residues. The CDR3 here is CASSPAPGQGWAFF. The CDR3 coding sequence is TGTGCCAGCAGCCCAGCACCGGGACAGGGATGGGCTTTCTTT.

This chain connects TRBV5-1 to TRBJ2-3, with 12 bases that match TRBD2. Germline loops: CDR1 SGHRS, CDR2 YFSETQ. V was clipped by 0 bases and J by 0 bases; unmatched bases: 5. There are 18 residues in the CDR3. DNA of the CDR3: TGCGCCAGCAGCTTGGACGGACTAGCGGGGACAAGCACAGATACGCAGTATTTT. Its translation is CASSLDGLAGTSTDTQYF.

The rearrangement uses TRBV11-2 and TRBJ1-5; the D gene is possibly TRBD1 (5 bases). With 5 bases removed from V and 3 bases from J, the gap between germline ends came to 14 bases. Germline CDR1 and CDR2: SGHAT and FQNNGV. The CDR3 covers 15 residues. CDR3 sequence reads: CASSTDSTNNQPQHF. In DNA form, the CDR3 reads TGTGCCAGCAGCACAGACAGTACTAACAATCAGCCCCAGCATTTT.

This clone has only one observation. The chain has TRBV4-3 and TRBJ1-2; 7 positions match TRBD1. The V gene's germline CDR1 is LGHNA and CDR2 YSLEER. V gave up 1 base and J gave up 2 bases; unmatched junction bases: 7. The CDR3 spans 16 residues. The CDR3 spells CASSQGWGTVNYGYTF. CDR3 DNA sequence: TGCGCCAGCAGCCAAGGGTGGGGGACAGTCAACTATGGCTACACCTTC.

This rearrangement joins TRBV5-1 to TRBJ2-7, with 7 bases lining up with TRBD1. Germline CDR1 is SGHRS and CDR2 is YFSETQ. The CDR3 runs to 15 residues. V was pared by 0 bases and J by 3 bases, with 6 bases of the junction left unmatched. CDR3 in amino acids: CASSLASGQNYEQYF. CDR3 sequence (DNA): TGCGCCAGCAGCTTGGCGTCGGGACAGAACTACGAGCAGTACTTC.

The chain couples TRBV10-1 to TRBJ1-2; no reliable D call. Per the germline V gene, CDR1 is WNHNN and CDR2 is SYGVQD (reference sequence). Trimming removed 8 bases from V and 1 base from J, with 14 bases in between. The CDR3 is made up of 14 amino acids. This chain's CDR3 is CASSLGGHNYGYTF. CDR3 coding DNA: TGCGCCAGCTCCCTGGGCGGGCATAACTATGGCTACACCTTC.

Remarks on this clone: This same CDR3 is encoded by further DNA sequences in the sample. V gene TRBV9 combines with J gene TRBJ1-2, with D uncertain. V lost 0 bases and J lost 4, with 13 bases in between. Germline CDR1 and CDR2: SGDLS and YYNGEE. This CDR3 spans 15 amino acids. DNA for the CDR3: TGTGCCAGCAGCGTAGGGGCGGGAACCGTCTATGGCTACACCTTC. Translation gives CASSVGAGTVYGYTF.

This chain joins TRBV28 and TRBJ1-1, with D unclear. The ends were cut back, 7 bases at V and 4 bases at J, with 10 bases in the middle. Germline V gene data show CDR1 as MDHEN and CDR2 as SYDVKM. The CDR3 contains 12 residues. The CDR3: CASKSRGTEAFF. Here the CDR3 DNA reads TGTGCCAGCAAAAGTCGGGGCACTGAAGCTTTCTTT.

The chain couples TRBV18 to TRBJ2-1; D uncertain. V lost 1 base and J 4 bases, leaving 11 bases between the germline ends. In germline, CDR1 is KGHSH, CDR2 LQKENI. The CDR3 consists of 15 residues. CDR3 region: CASSPQPRPYNEQFF. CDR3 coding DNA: TGTGCCAGCTCACCACAACCCAGGCCTTACAATGAGCAGTTCTTC.

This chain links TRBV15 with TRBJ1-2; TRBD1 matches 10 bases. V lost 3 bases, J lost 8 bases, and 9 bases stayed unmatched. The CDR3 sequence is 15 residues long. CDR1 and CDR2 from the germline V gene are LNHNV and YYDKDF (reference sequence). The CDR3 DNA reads TGTGCCACCAGCAGGGGGGGACAGGGGAGAATCGGCTACACCTTC. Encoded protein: CATSRGGQGRIGYTF.

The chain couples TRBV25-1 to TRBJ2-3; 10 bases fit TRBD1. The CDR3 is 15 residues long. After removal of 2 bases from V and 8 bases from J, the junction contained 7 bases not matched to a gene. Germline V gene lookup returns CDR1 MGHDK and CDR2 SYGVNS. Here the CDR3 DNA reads TGTGCCAGCAGTGAACCTCGACAGGGGGCGGTTACGCAGTATTTT. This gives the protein CASSEPRQGAVTQYF.

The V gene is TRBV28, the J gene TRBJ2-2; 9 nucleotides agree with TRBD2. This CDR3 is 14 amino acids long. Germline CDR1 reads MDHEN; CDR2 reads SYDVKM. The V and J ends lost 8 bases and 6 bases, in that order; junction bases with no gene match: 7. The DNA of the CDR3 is TGTGCCAGCTGCGGGAGGGCCACGTCCGGGGAGCTGTTTTTT. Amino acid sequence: CASCGRATSGELFF. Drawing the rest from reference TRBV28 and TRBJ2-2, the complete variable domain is DVKVTQSSRYLVKRTGEKVFLECVQDMDHENMFWYRQDPGLGLRLIYFSYDVKMKEKGDIPEGYSVSREKKERFSLILESASTNQTSMYLCASCGRATSGELFFGEGSRLTVL.

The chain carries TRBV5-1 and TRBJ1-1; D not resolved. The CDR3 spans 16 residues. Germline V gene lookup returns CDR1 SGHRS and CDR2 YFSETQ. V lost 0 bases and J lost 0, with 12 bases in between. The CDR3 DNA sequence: TGCGCCAGCAGCTTGGGAGGGAGGGATGTGAACACTGAAGCTTTCTTT. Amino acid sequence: CASSLGGRDVNTEAFF.

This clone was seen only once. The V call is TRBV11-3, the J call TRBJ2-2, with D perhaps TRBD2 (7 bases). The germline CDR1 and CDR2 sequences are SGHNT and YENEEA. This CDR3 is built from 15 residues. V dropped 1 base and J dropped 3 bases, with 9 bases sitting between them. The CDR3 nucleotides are TGTGCCAGCAGCTTAGGGGGGGGCCACACCGGGGAGCTGTTTTTT. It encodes CASSLGGGHTGELFF.

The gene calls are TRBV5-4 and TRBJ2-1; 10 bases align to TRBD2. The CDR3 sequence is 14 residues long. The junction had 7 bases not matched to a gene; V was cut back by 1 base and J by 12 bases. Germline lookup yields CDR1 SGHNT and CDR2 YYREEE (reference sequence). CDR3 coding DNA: TGTGCCAGCAGCTTGACTAGCGGGACTCAGGGGCAGTTCTTC. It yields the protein CASSLTSGTQGQFF.

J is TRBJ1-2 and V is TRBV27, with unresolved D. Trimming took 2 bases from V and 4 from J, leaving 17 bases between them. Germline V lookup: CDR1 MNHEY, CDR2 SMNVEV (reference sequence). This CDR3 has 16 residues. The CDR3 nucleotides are TGTGCCAGCAGTTTAGCCATTGGTGACACCGCCTATGGCTACACCTTC. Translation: CASSLAIGDTAYGYTF.

The CDR3 nucleotides are TGTGCCAGCAGTCCTCGGGGAGCCAATGAGCAGTTCTTC. Translation gives CASSPRGANEQFF. The chain joins TRBV12-3 or TRBV12-4 to TRBJ2-1, with a weak D call TRBD2 (5 bases). Trimming removed 5 bases from V and 6 bases from J, with 11 bases in between. The CDR3 is made up of 13 amino acids.